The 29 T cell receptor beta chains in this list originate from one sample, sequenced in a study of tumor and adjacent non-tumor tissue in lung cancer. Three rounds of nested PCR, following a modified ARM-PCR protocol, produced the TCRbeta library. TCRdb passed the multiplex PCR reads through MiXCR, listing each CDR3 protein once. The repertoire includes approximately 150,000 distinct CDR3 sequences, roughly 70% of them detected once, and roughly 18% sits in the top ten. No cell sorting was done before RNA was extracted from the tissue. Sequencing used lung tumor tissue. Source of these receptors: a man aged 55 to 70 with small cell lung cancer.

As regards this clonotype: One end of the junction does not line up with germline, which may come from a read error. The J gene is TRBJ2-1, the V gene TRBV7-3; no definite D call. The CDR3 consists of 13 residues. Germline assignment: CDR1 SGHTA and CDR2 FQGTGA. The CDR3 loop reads CTSSLTGSSEQFF. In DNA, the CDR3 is TGTACCAGCAGCTTGACTGGCTCAAGTGAGCAGTTCTTC.

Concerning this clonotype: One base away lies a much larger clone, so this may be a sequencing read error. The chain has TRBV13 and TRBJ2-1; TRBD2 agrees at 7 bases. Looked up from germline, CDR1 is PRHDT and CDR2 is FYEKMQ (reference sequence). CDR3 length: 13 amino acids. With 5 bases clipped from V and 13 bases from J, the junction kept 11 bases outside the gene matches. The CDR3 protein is CASSRTSVSDQFF. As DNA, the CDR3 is TGTGCCAGCAGCCGAACTAGCGTGAGTGACCAGTTCTTC.

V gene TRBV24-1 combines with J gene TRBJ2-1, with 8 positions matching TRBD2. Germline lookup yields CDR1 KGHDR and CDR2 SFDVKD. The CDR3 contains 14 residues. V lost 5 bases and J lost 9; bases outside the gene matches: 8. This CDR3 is CATSAAGVISEQFF. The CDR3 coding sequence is TGTGCCACCAGTGCAGCGGGAGTAATTAGTGAGCAGTTCTTC.

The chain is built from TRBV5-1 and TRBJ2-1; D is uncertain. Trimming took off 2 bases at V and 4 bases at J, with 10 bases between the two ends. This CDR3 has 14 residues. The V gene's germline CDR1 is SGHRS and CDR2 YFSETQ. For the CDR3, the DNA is TGCGCCAGCAGCTTCACGCCAGCTTACAATGAGCAGTTCTTC. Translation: CASSFTPAYNEQFF.

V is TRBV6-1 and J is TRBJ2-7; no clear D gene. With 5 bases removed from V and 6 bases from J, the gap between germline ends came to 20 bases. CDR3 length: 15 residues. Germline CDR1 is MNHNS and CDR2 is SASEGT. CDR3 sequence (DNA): TGTGCCAGCAGTCAGAGGTCAGGTGGTTTTGGCGAGCAGTACGTC. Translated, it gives CASSQRSGGFGEQYV.

For the CDR3, the DNA is TGTGCCAGCAGCCTCACCGGGACAGCTAGGGAGACCCAGTACTTC. This sequence encodes CASSLTGTARETQYF. The V call is TRBV11-2, the J call TRBJ2-5, with 7 nucleotides matching TRBD1. The V gene's germline CDR1 is SGHAT and CDR2 FQNNGV. The CDR3 contains 15 residues. With V trimmed by 5 bases and J by 5 bases, 11 bases remained unmatched.

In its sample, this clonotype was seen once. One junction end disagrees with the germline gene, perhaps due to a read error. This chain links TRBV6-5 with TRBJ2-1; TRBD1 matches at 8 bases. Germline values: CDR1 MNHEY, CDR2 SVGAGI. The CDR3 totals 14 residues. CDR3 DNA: TGTGCCAACAGTCGACAGGGGTCCTACATTGAACAGTTCTTC. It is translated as CANSRQGSYIEQFF.

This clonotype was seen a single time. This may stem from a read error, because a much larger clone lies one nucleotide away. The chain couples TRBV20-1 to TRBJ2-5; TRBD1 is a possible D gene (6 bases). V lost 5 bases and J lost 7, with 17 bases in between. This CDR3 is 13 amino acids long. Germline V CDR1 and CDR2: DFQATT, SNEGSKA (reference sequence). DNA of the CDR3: TGCAGTGCTGGGGGACAAGCCGACGGGACCCAGTACTTC. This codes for CSAGGQADGTQYF.

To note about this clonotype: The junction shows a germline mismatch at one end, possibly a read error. CDR3 sequence: CASAIRRTDTRYF. As DNA, the CDR3 is TGTGCCAGCGCGATTAGGAGAACAGATACGCGGTATTTT. The rearrangement uses TRBV6-2 or TRBV6-3 and TRBJ2-3; no clear D gene. Germline V lookup: CDR1 MNHEY, CDR2 SVGEGT. This CDR3 is built from 13 residues.

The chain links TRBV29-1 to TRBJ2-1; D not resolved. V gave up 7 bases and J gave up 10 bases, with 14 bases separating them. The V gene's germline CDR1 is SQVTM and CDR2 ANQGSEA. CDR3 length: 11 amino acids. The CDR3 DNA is TGCAGCGCCCGAACAGAGGACGAGCAGTTCTTC. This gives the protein CSARTEDEQFF.

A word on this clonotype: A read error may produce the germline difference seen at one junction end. CDR3 region: CTSRRVDQSQHF. The CDR3 nucleotides read TGTACCAGCCGGAGGGTGGATCAGTCCCAGCATTTT. The chain joins TRBV6-1 to TRBJ1-5; D ambiguous. Germline V CDR1 and CDR2: MNHNS, SASEGT. This CDR3 is built from 12 residues.

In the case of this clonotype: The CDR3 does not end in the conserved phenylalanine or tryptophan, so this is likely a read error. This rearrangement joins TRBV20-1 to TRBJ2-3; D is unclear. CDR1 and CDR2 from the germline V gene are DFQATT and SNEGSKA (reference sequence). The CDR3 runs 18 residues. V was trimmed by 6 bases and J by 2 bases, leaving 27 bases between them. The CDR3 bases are TGCAGTGCCACTCAACCCGCATCACGGAAGGCCACCACAGATACGCAGTATCTT. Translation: CSATQPASRKATTDTQYL.

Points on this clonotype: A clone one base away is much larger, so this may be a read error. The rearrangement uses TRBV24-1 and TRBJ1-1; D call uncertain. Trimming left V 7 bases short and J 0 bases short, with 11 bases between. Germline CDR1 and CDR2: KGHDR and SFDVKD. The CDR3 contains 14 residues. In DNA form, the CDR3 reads TGTGCCACCAGGGGGTTGGGGATGAACACTGAAGCTTTCTTT. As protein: CATRGLGMNTEAFF.

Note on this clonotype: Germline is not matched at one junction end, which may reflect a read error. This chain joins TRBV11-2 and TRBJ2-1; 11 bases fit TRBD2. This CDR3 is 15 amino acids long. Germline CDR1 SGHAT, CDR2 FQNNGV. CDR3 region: CASSLVLAGVVELFF. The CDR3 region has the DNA TGTGCCAGCAGTTTAGTACTAGCGGGAGTGGTTGAGCTGTTCTTC.

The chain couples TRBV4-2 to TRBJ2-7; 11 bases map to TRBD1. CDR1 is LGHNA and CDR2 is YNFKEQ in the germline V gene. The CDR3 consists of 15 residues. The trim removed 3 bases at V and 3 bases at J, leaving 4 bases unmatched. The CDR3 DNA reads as TGTGCCAGCAGCCATCAGGGGACAGGGGGCTACGAGCAGTACTTC. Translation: CASSHQGTGGYEQYF.

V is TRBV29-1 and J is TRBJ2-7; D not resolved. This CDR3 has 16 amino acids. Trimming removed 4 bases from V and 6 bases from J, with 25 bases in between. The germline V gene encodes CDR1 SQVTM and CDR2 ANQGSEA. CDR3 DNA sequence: TGCAGCGTTGGGCGGTGTGGCCGATCCCCTGTCTGCGAGCAGTACGTC. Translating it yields CSVGRCGRSPVCEQYV.

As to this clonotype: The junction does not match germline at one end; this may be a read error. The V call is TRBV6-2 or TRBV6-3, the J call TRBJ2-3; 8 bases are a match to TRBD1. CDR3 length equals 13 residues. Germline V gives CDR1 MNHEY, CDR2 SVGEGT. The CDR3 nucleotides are TGTGCCAGCAGACGACAGGGGACAGATTCGCAGTATTTT. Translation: CASRRQGTDSQYF.

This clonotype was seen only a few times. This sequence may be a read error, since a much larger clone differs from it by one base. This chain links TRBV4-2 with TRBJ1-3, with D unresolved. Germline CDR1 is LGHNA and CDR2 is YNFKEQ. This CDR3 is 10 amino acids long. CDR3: CASSGNAIYF. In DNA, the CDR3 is TGTGCCAGCAGCGGAAACGCCATATATTTT.

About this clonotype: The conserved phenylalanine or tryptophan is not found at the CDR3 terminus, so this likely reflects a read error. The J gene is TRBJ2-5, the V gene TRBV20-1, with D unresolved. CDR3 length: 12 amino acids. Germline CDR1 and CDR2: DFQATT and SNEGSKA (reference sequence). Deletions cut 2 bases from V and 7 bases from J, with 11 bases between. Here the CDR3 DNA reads TGCAGTGCTAGAAGGGTCCCAGGGACCCAGTACTTA. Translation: CSARRVPGTQYL.

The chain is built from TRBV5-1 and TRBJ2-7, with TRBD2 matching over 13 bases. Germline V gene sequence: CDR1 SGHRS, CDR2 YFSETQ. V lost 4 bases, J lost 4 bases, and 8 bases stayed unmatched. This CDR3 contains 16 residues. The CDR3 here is CASSIRTSGSIYEQYF. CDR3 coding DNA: TGCGCCAGCAGCATCCGGACTAGCGGGAGTATATACGAGCAGTACTTC.

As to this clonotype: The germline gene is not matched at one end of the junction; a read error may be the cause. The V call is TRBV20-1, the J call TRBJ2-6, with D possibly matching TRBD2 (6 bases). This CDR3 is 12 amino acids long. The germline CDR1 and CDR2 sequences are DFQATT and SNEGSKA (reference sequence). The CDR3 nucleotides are TGCAGTGCTACTGGCGGGGCCAGCGTCCTGACTTTC. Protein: CSATGGASVLTF.

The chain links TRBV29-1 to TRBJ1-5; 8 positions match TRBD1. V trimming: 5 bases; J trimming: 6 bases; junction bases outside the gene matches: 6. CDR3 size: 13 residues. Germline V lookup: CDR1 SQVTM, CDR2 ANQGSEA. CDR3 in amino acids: CSVFGQGVQPQHF. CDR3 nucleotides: TGCAGCGTTTTTGGACAGGGAGTTCAGCCCCAGCATTTT.

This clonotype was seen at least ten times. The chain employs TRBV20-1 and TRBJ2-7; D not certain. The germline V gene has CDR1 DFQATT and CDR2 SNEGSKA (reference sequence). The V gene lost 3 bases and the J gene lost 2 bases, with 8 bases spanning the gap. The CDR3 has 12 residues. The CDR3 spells CSASPPAYEQYF. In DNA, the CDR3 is TGCAGTGCTAGTCCCCCCGCCTACGAGCAGTACTTC.

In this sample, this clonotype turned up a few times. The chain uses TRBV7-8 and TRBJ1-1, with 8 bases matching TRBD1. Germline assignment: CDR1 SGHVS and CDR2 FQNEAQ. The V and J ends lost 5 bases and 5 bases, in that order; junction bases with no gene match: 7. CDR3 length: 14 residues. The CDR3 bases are TGTGCCAGCAGCAATGGACAGGGTTGGACTGAAGCTTTCTTT. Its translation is CASSNGQGWTEAFF.

The CDR3 sequence is CASNQRDHYEQYF. The DNA for the CDR3 is TGTGCCAGCAACCAGCGGGATCACTATGAACAGTACTTC. The chain has TRBV7-9 and TRBJ2-7, with TRBD2 matching over 7 bases. V dropped 7 bases and J dropped 10; count of bases not matched to a gene: 13. Germline V CDR1 and CDR2: SEHNR, FQNEAQ (reference sequence). The CDR3 extends over 13 amino acids. The whole variable domain, remainder taken from reference TRBV7-9 and TRBJ2-7, is DTGVSQNPRHKITKRGQNVTFRCDPISEHNRLYWYRQTLGQGPEFLTYFQNEAQLEKSRLLSDRFSAERPKGSFSTLEIQRTEQGDSAMYLCASNQRDHYEQYFGPGTRLTVT.

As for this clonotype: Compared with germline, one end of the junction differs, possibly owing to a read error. The CDR3 DNA reads as TGTACCAGCAATGAACCCCCGGGGAGGCAAGCTTTCTTT. Encoded protein: CTSNEPPGRQAFF. This chain joins TRBV6-1 and TRBJ1-1; no reliable D call. The CDR3 contains 13 residues. In germline, CDR1 is MNHNS, CDR2 SASEGT.

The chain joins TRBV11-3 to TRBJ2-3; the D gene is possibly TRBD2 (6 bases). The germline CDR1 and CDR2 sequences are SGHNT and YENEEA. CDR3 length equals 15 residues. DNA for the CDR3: TGTGGAAGCAGCCAAGATGGGGGGAACACAGATACGCAGTATTTT. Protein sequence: CGSSQDGGNTDTQYF.

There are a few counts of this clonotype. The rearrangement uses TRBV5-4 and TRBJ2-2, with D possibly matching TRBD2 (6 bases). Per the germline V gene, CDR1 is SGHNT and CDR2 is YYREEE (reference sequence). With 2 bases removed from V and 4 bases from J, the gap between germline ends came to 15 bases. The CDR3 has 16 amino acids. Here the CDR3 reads CASSFGDFGRTGELFF. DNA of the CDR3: TGTGCCAGCAGCTTCGGGGACTTCGGGCGCACCGGGGAGCTGTTTTTT. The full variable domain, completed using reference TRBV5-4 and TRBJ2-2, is ETGVTQSPTHLIKTRGQQVTLRCSSQSGHNTVSWYQQALGQGPQFIFQYYREEENGRGNFPPRFSGLQFPNYSSELNVNALELDDSALYLCASSFGDFGRTGELFFGEGSRLTVL.

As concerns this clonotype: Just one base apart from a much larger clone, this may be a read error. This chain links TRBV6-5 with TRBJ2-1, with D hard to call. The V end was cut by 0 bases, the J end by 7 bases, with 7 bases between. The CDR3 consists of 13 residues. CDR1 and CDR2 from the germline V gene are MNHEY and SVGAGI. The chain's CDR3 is CASSYSGRNEQFF. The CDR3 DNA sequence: TGTGCCAGCAGTTACTCCGGCAGGAATGAGCAGTTCTTC.